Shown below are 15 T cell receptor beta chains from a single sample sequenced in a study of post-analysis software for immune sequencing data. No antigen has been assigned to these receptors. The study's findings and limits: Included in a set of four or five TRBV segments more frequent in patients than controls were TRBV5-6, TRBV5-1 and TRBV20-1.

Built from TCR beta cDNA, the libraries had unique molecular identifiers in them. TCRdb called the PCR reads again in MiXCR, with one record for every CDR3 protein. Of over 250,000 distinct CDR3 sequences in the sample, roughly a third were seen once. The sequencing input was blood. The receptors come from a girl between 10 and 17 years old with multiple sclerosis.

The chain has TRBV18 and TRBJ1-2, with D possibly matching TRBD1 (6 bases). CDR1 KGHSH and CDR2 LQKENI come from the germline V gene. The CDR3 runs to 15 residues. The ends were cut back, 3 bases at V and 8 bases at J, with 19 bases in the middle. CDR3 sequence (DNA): TGTGCCAGCTCACCCAACAGGGAATCCTATGTAGGCTACACCTTC. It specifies CASSPNRESYVGYTF.

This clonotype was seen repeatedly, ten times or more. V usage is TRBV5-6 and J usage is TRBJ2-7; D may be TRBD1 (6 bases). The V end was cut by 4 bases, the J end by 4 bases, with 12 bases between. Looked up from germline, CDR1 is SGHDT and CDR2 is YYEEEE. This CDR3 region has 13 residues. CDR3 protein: CASSPRQDYEQYF. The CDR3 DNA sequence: TGTGCCAGCAGCCCGCGACAGGATTACGAGCAGTACTTC.

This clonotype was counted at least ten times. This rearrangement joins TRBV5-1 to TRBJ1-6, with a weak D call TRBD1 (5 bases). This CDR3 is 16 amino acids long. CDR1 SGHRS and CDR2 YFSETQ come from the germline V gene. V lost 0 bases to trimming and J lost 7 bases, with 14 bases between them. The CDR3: CASSLGGQGTNSPLHF. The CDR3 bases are TGCGCCAGCAGCTTGGGCGGCCAGGGTACGAATTCACCCCTCCACTTT.

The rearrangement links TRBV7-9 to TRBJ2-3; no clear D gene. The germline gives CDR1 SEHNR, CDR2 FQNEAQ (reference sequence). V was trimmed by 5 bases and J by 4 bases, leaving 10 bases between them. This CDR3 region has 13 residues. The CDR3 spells CASSLPPADTQYF. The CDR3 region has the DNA TGTGCCAGCAGCCTCCCACCGGCAGATACGCAGTATTTT.

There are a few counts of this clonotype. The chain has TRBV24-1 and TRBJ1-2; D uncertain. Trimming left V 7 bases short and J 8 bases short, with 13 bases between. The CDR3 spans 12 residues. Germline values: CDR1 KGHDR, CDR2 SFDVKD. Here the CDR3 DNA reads TGTGCCACCAGCTCAGAATTCTACGGCTACACCTTC. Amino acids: CATSSEFYGYTF.

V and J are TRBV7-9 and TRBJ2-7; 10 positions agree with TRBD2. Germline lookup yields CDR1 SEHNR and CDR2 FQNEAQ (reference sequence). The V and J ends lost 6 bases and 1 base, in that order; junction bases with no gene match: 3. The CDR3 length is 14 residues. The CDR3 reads CASRSSGGSYEQYF. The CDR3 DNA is TGTGCCAGCAGATCTAGCGGGGGTTCCTACGAGCAGTACTTC.

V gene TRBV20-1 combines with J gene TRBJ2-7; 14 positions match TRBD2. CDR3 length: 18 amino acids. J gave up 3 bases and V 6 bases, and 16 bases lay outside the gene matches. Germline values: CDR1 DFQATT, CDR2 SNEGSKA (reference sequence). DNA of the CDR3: TGCAGTGCCCTCGGGGGACTAGCGGGAGACTTGTTGGGCTACGAGCAGTACTTC. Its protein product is CSALGGLAGDLLGYEQYF.

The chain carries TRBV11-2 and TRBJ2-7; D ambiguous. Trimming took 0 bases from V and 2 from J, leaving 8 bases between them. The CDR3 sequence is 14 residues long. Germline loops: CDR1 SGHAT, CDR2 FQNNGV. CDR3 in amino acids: CASSLDWLAYEQYF. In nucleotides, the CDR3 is TGTGCCAGCAGCTTAGACTGGCTAGCCTACGAGCAGTACTTC.

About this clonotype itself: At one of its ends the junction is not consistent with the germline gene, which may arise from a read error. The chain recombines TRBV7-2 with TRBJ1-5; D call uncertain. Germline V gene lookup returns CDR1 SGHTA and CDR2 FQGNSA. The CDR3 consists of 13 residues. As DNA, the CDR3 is TGTGCCGGCAGCTTAGAGGGTAATCAGCCCCAGCATTTT. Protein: CAGSLEGNQPQHF. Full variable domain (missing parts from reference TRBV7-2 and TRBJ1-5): GAGVSQSPSNKVTEKGKDVELRCDPISGHTALYWYRQSLGQGLEFLIYFQGNSAPDKSGLPSDRFSAERTGGSVSTLTIQRTQQEDSAVYLCAGSLEGNQPQHFGDGTRLSIL.

CDR3 residues: CSASRGDSYEQYF. In DNA, the CDR3 is TGCAGTGCTAGTCGCGGGGATTCGTACGAGCAGTACTTC. The chain has TRBV20-1 and TRBJ2-7; maybe TRBD2 (6 bases). The V end lost 3 bases, the J end lost 4 bases, and 13 bases lay between the germline ends. Germline lookup yields CDR1 DFQATT and CDR2 SNEGSKA (reference sequence). There are 13 residues in the CDR3.

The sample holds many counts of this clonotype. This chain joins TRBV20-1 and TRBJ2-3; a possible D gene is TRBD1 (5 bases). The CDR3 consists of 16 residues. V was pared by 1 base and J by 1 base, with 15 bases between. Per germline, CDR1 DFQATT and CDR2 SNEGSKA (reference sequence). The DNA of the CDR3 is TGCAGTGCTAGAGTGCTCGCTGGGGCTGGCACAGATACGCAGTATTTT. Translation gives CSARVLAGAGTDTQYF.

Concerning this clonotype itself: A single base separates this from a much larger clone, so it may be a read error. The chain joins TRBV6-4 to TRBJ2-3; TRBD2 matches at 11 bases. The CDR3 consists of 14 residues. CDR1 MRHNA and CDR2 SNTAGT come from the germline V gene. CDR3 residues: CAGSEGLAADTQYF. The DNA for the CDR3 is TGTGCCGGCAGTGAGGGACTAGCGGCGGATACGCAGTATTTT.

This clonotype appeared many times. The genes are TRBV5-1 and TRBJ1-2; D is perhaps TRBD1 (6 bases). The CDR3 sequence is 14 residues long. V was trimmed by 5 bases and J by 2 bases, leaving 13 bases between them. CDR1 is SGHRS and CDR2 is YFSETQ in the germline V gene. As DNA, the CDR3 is TGCGCCAGCAGTCGGACAGCGGAGAACTATGGCTACACCTTC. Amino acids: CASSRTAENYGYTF.

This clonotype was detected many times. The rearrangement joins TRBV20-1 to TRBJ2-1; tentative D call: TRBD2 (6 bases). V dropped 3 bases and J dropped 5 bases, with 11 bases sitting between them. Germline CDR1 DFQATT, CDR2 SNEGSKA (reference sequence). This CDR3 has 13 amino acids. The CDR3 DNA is TGCAGTGCTAGCGGGGGACCTAACAATGAGCAGTTCTTC. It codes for CSASGGPNNEQFF.

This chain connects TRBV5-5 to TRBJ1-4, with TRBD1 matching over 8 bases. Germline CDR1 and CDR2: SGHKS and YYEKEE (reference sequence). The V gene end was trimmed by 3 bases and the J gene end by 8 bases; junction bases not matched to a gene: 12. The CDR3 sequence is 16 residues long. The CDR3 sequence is CASSSGQGVRDEKLFF. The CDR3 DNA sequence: TGTGCCAGCAGCTCTGGACAGGGCGTACGAGACGAAAAACTGTTTTTT.